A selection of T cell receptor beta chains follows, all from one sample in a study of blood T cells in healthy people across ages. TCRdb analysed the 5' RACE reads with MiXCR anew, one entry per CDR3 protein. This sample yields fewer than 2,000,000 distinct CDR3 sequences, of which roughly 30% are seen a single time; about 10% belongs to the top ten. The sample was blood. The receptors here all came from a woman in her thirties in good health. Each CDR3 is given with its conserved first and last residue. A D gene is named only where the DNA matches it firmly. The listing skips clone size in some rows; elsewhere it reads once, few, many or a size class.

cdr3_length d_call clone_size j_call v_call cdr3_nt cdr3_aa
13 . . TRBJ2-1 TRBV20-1 TGCAGTGCTAAACCCGGCTCCTACAATGAGCAGTTCTTC CSAKPGSYNEQFF
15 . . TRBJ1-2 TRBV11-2 TGTGCCAGCAGCTTATCAGCGGGAGCTCGACTTGGCTACACCTTC CASSLSAGARLGYTF
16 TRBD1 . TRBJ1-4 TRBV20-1 TGCAGTGCTGAGAATGGACAGGGGGATGGGAGTGAAGAACTGTTTTTT CSAENGQGDGSEELFF
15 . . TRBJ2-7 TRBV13 TGTGCCAGCAGCCACTCGGCCAGCGTTCCCTACGAGCAGTACTTC CASSHSASVPYEQYF
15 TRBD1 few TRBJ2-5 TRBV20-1 TGCAGTGCCCAGAAGGGAGCAGGGGGAGTAGAGACCCAGTACTTC CSAQKGAGGVETQYF
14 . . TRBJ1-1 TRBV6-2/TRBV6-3 TGTGCCAGCAGCAACCCCGACCCGAACACTGAAGCTTTCTTT CASSNPDPNTEAFF
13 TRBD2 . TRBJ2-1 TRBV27 TGTGCCAGCAGTCCAGCGGGGTGCAATGAGCAGTTCTTC CASSPAGCNEQFF
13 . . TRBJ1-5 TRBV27 TGTGCCAGCAGTAGTCTAAAAAATCACCCCCAGCATTTT CASSSLKNHPQHF
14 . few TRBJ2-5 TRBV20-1 TGCAGTGCTAGAGATCTAACAGCCCAAGAGACCCAGTACTTC CSARDLTAQETQYF
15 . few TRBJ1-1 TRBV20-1 TGCAGTGCTAGAGTAAGGAGGGAGGGGGTGACTGAAGCTTTCTTT CSARVRREGVTEAFF
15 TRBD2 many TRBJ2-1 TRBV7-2 TGTGCCAGCACCCCCGGGACTAGCTCCTACAATGAGCAGTTCTTC CASTPGTSSYNEQFF
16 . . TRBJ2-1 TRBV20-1 TGCAGTGCCACACACCCAGCGGGTCCCTACCTAAGAGAGCAGTTCTTC CSATHPAGPYLREQFF
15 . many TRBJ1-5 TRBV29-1 TGCAGCGGGGATACTGCGATCAATAGCAATCAGCCCCAGCATTTT CSGDTAINSNQPQHF
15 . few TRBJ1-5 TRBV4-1 TGCGCCAGCAGCCAAGCAGGGTTGAGCAATCAGCCCCAGCATTTT CASSQAGLSNQPQHF
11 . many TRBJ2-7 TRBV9 TGCGCCAGCAGCGCCGCAGGCGAGCAGTACTTC CASSAAGEQYF
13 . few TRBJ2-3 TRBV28 TGTGCCAGCAGTTGGGCCCACAGAGTGGCGCAGTATTTT CASSWAHRVAQYF
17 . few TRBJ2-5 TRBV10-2 TGCGCCAGCAGTGAGTCGACTCTGAGGATGGGTCAAGAGACCCAGTACTTC CASSESTLRMGQETQYF
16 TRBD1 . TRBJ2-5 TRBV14 TGTGCCAGCAGCCTCACCGCCGGGACAGGGGGCGAGACCCAGTACTTC CASSLTAGTGGETQYF
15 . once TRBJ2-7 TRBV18 TGTGCCAGCTCACAGGACAGATCAACTTCTTACGAGCAGTACTTC CASSQDRSTSYEQYF
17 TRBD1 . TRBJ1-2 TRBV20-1 TGCAGTGCTATCTCTAGGACAGGGGGCAAAGGAGGGAAGGGCTACACCTTC CSAISRTGGKGGKGYTF
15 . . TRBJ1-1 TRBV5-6 TGTGCCAGCAGCTTGGGTTGGGGGCCGAACACTGAAGCTTTCTTT CASSLGWGPNTEAFF
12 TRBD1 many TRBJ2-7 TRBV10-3 TGTGCCACCGGGGACAGGGTCCACGAGCAGTACTTC CATGDRVHEQYF
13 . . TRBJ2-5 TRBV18 TGTGCCAGCTCAGACAGTTTACAAGAGACCCAGTACTTC CASSDSLQETQYF
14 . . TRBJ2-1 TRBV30 TGTGCCTGGAGTGAACCCTGGGGGGACAATGAGCAGTTCTTC CAWSEPWGDNEQFF
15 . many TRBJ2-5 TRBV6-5 TGTGCCAGCAGTCCCGGACTTCTCCCGGGGGAGACCCAGTACTTC CASSPGLLPGETQYF
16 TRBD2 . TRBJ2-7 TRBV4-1 TGCGCCAGCAGCCATTCCGGGACTACCATCACCTACGAGCAGTACTTC CASSHSGTTITYEQYF
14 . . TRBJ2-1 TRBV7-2 TGTGCCGGCAGCCCTAGACCCAACTACAATGAGCAGTTCTTC CAGSPRPNYNEQFF
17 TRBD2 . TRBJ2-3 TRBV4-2 TGTGCCAGCAGCCAGCAGGTAGCGGGAGACTCCACAGATACGCAGTATTTT CASSQQVAGDSTDTQYF
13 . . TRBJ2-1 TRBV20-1 TGCAGTGCTAGAGATCCGCTCCACAATGAGCAGTTCTTC CSARDPLHNEQFF
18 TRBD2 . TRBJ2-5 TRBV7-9 TGTGCCAGCAGCTTAGGCCCACTTCTAGCGGGGGGACACAATGAGCAGTACTTC CASSLGPLLAGGHNEQYF
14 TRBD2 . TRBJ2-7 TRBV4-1 TGCGCCAGCAGCAGCGGGGCGGTTTCCTACGAGCAGTACTTC CASSSGAVSYEQYF
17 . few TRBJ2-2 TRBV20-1 TGCAGGAAACCTACAACCGGGACCGCCTACAACACCGGGGAGCTGTTTTTT CRKPTTGTAYNTGELFF
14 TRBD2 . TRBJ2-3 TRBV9 TGTGCCAGCCAGCGGGGTGTCAGCACAGATACGCAGTATTTT CASQRGVSTDTQYF
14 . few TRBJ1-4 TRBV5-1 TGTGCCAGCAGCTTAGCGGGGGATAATGAAAAACTGTTTTTT CASSLAGDNEKLFF
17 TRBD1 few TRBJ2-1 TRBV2 TGTGCCAGCAGCGGACAGGGGTTGGGAAGCTCCTACAATGAGCAGTTCTTC CASSGQGLGSSYNEQFF
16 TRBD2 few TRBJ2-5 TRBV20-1 TGCAGTGCTAGGATCCGGGGACTAGCGGGGGGCGAGACCCAGTACTTC CSARIRGLAGGETQYF
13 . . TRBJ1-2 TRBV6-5 TGTGCCAGCAGTTACAAGGCAGGGGTTGGCTACACCTTC CASSYKAGVGYTF
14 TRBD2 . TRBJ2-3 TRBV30 TGTGCCTGGAGTCCTGGACTAGGAGAAGATACGCAGTATTTT CAWSPGLGEDTQYF
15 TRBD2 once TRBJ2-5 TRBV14 TGTGCCAGCAGCCAAGAATCGGGGGGGCACGAGACCCAGTACTTC CASSQESGGHETQYF
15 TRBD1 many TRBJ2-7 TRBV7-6 TGTGCCAGCAGCTTAGCGGCAGGGGGACCCTACGAGCAGTACTTC CASSLAAGGPYEQYF
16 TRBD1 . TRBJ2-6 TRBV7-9 TGTGCCAGCAGCGCCGGGACAGGGGCTGGGGCCAACGTCCTGACTTTC CASSAGTGAGANVLTF
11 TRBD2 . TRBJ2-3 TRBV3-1 TGTGCTAGCGGGAGTTCGGATACGCAGTATTTT CASGSSDTQYF
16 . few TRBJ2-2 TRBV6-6 TGTGCCAGCAGCTACATGGCTACCTGGGGGTCCGGGGAGCTGTTTTTT CASSYMATWGSGELFF
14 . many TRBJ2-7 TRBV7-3 TGTGCCAGCAGCTTAGGTCCTTACTCCTACGAGCAGTACTTC CASSLGPYSYEQYF
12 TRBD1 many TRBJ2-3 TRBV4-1 TGCGCCAGTCAACAGGGGTCCGATACGCAGTATTTT CASQQGSDTQYF
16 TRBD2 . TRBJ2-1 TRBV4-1 TGCGCCAGCAGCCAAGATAGAGGCGGGGGGGTTAATGAGCAGTTCTTC CASSQDRGGGVNEQFF
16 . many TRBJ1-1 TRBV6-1 TGTGCCAGCAGTGAATGGGAGGGGCCCTTGGGCACTGAAGCTTTCTTT CASSEWEGPLGTEAFF
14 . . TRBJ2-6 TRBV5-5 TGTGCCAGCAGGGTTGGGTCTAGGGCCAACGTCCTGACTTTC CASRVGSRANVLTF
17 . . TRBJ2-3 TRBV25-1 TGTGCCAGCAGTGAATTTACCGTGGGCAGATGCACAGATACGCAGTATTTT CASSEFTVGRCTDTQYF
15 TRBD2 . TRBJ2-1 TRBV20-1 TGCAGTGCTACGGTGGATACTAGCGGGAGTAATGAGCAGTTCTTC CSATVDTSGSNEQFF
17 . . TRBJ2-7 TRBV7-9 TGTGCCAGCAGCTTAGGGGTTGGGGCTAGTCCCCCCTACGAGCAGTACTTC CASSLGVGASPPYEQYF
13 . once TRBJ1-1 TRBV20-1 TGCAGTGCTAGTGTCGGAGGGAACACTGAAGCTTTCTTT CSASVGGNTEAFF